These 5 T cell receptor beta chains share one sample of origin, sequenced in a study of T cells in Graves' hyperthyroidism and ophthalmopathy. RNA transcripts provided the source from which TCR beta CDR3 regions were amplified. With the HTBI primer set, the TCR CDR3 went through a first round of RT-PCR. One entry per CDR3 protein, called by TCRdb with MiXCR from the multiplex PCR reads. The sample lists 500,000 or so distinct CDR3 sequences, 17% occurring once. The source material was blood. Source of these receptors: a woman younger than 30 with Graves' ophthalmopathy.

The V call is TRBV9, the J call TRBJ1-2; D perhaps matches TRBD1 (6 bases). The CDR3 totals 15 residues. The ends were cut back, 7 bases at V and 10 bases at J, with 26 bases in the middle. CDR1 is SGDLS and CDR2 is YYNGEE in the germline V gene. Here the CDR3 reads CASGPRQANLLDYTF. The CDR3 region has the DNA TGTGCCAGCGGGCCCCGACAGGCTAACTTGTTAGACTACACCTTC.

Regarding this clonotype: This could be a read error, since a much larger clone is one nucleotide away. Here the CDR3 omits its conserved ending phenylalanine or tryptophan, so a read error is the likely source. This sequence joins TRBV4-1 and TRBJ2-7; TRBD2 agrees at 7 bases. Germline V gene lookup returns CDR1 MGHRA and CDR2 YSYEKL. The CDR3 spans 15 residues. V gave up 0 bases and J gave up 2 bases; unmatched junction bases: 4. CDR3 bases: TGCGCCAGCAGCCAAGAGAAAGGGACTACCTACGAGCAGTACCTC. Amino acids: CASSQEKGTTYEQYL.

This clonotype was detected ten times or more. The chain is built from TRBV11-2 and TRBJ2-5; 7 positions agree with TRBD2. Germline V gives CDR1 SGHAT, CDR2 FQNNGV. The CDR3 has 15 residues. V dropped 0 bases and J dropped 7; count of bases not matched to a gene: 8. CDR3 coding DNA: TGTGCCAGCAGCTTAGAATCGAGCGGGGTCACGACCCAGTACTTC. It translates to CASSLESSGVTTQYF. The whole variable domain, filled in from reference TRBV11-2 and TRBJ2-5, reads EAGVAQSPRYKIIEKRQSVAFWCNPISGHATLYWYQQILGQGPKLLIQFQNNGVVDDSQLPKDRFSAERLKGVDSTLKIQPAKLEDSAVYLCASSLESSGVTTQYFGPGTRLLVL.

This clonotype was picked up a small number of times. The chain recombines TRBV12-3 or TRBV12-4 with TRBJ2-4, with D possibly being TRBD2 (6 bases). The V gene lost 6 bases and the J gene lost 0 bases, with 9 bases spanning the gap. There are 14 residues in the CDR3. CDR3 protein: CASSVGGAKNIQYF. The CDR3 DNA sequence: TGTGCCAGCAGCGTGGGGGGAGCCAAAAACATTCAGTACTTC.

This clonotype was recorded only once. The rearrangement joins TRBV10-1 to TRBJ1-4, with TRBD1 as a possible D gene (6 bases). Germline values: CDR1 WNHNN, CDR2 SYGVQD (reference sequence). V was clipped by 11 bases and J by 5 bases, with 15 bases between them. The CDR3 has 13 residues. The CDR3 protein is CAQPGGRNEKLFF. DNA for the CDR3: TGCGCCCAGCCCGGGGGGCGAAATGAAAAACTGTTTTTT.